These T cell receptor beta chains were read from a single sample in a study of blood T cell repertoires in COVID-19. Profiling relied on immunoSEQ multiplex PCR, and the TCRdb table lists in-frame clones only, not all of them. Of 130,000 to 150,000 clones in the sample, around 84% were seen once. The sequenced material came from peripheral blood. The source of these receptors is a human donor in a cohort sampled during active COVID-19. Both conserved end residues are part of each CDR3. The order of the fields is clone size, D gene, V gene, J gene, CDR3 protein, CDR3 DNA. A D gene is named only where the DNA matches it firmly. Clone size is stated in some rows and not others, as once, few, many or a class when expanded.

clone_size: -
d_call: TRBD2
v_call: TRBV19
j_call: TRBJ2-3
cdr3_aa: CASSPLAGQANTDTQYF
cdr3_nt: TGTGCCAGTAGTCCGTTAGCGGGCCAGGCCAACACAGATACGCAGTATTTT

clone_size: -
d_call: TRBD1
v_call: TRBV5-1
j_call: TRBJ2-5
cdr3_aa: CASSLGTGPTKETQYF
cdr3_nt: TGCGCCAGCAGCCTCGGGACAGGGCCAACTAAAGAGACCCAGTACTTC

clone_size: -
d_call: -
v_call: TRBV25-1
j_call: TRBJ2-3
cdr3_aa: CASSLTDTQYF
cdr3_nt: TGTGCCAGCAGCCTCACAGATACGCAGTATTTT

clone_size: -
d_call: TRBD1
v_call: TRBV7-8
j_call: TRBJ1-5
cdr3_aa: CASSSQGAFNQPQHF
cdr3_nt: TGTGCCAGCAGCTCACAGGGGGCTTTCAATCAGCCCCAGCATTTT

clone_size: -
d_call: TRBD2
v_call: TRBV18
j_call: TRBJ2-5
cdr3_aa: CASSPRAGGETQYF
cdr3_nt: TGTGCCAGCTCACCACGAGCCGGGGGGGAGACCCAGTACTTC

clone_size: -
d_call: -
v_call: TRBV3-1/TRBV3-2
j_call: TRBJ1-1
cdr3_aa: CASSQEAAEGGGAFF
cdr3_nt: TGTGCCAGCAGCCAAGAGGCGGCTGAGGGCGGCGGAGCTTTCTTT

clone_size: -
d_call: TRBD2
v_call: TRBV29-1
j_call: TRBJ2-1
cdr3_aa: CSVEGGGRGGLYEQFF
cdr3_nt: TGCAGCGTTGAAGGTGGAGGGCGGGGGGGCTTGTATGAGCAGTTCTTC

clone_size: -
d_call: -
v_call: TRBV7-8
j_call: TRBJ1-3
cdr3_aa: CASSPTWQVRGNTIYF
cdr3_nt: TGTGCCAGCAGCCCTACCTGGCAGGTCCGTGGAAACACCATATATTTT

clone_size: few
d_call: -
v_call: TRBV7-3
j_call: TRBJ1-1
cdr3_aa: CASSPNEVRAEAFF
cdr3_nt: TGTGCCAGCAGCCCGAACGAGGTTCGCGCTGAAGCTTTCTTT

clone_size: -
d_call: TRBD1
v_call: TRBV7-2
j_call: TRBJ1-6
cdr3_aa: CASSPFPGQGNSPLHF
cdr3_nt: TGTGCCAGCAGCCCGTTTCCGGGACAGGGAAATTCACCCCTCCACTTT

clone_size: -
d_call: -
v_call: TRBV25-1
j_call: TRBJ2-5
cdr3_aa: CASSAGLLVQETQYF
cdr3_nt: TGTGCCAGCAGTGCGGGACTCCTAGTTCAAGAGACCCAGTACTTC

clone_size: -
d_call: -
v_call: TRBV19
j_call: TRBJ1-1
cdr3_aa: CASRLSPGLNTEAFF
cdr3_nt: TGTGCCAGTAGATTGTCTCCGGGACTCAACACTGAAGCTTTCTTT

clone_size: -
d_call: TRBD1
v_call: TRBV27
j_call: TRBJ1-4
cdr3_aa: CASSLGTVSEKLFF
cdr3_nt: TGTGCCAGCAGTTTAGGGACAGTGAGTGAAAAACTGTTTTTT

clone_size: -
d_call: -
v_call: TRBV7-2
j_call: TRBJ2-7
cdr3_aa: CASSLGWSVSSYEQYF
cdr3_nt: TGTGCCAGCAGCTTAGGATGGTCAGTCAGCTCCTACGAGCAGTACTTC

clone_size: -
d_call: TRBD1
v_call: TRBV6-5
j_call: TRBJ2-7
cdr3_aa: CASRTEAGGREQYF
cdr3_nt: TGTGCCAGCAGAACAGAGGCAGGGGGAAGAGAGCAGTACTTC

clone_size: -
d_call: -
v_call: TRBV11-2
j_call: TRBJ2-3
cdr3_aa: CASSLATDTQYF
cdr3_nt: TGTGCCAGCAGCTTAGCGACAGATACGCAGTATTTT

clone_size: -
d_call: TRBD1
v_call: TRBV7-2
j_call: TRBJ1-5
cdr3_aa: CASSLTGVYQPQHF
cdr3_nt: TGTGCCAGCAGCCTGACAGGGGTTTATCAGCCCCAGCATTTT

clone_size: few
d_call: -
v_call: TRBV11-2
j_call: TRBJ1-1
cdr3_aa: CASSLGQGPYTEAFF
cdr3_nt: TGTGCCAGCAGCTTGGGGCAGGGGCCCTACACTGAAGCTTTCTTT

clone_size: -
d_call: -
v_call: TRBV3-1/TRBV3-2
j_call: TRBJ2-5
cdr3_aa: CASSPSRGPETQYF
cdr3_nt: TGTGCCAGCAGCCCGTCGCGAGGGCCGGAGACCCAGTACTTC

clone_size: -
d_call: -
v_call: TRBV2
j_call: TRBJ2-7
cdr3_aa: CASSAELVQYF
cdr3_nt: TGTGCCAGCAGTGCGGAGCTCGTGCAGTACTTC

clone_size: -
d_call: TRBD1
v_call: TRBV19
j_call: TRBJ2-5
cdr3_aa: CASSISRQGRLETQYF
cdr3_nt: TGTGCCAGTAGTATCTCAAGACAGGGACGGTTGGAGACCCAGTACTTC

clone_size: few
d_call: -
v_call: TRBV7-8
j_call: TRBJ1-5
cdr3_aa: CASSLYNQPQHF
cdr3_nt: TGTGCCAGCAGCCTCTACAATCAGCCCCAGCATTTT

clone_size: -
d_call: -
v_call: TRBV27
j_call: TRBJ2-2
cdr3_aa: CASSLLTGELFF
cdr3_nt: TGTGCCAGCAGTCTTTTAACCGGGGAGCTGTTTTTT

clone_size: -
d_call: TRBD1
v_call: TRBV28
j_call: TRBJ2-7
cdr3_aa: CASSNQGAGIYEQYF
cdr3_nt: TGTGCCAGCAGTAACCAGGGGGCGGGAATCTACGAGCAGTACTTC

clone_size: -
d_call: TRBD2
v_call: TRBV4-1
j_call: TRBJ2-3
cdr3_aa: CASGGGTNRETQYF
cdr3_nt: TGCGCCAGCGGGGGGGGGACTAACCGTGAAACGCAGTATTTT

clone_size: -
d_call: TRBD1
v_call: TRBV15
j_call: TRBJ2-7
cdr3_aa: CATSRDRGQGTPYEQYF
cdr3_nt: TGTGCCACCAGCAGAGATCGGGGACAGGGAACCCCCTACGAGCAGTACTTC

clone_size: -
d_call: -
v_call: TRBV12-3/TRBV12-4
j_call: TRBJ2-7
cdr3_aa: CASSLRNEQYF
cdr3_nt: TGTGCCAGCAGTCTCAGGAACGAGCAGTACTTC

clone_size: -
d_call: TRBD1
v_call: TRBV6-2/TRBV6-3
j_call: TRBJ2-7
cdr3_aa: CASSHPPPGQGYEQYF
cdr3_nt: TGTGCCAGCAGCCACCCTCCCCCGGGACAGGGCTACGAGCAGTACTTC

clone_size: -
d_call: -
v_call: TRBV6-5
j_call: TRBJ1-2
cdr3_aa: CASSPTGRGYTF
cdr3_nt: TGTGCCAGCAGTCCGACAGGTCGCGGCTACACCTTC

clone_size: -
d_call: -
v_call: TRBV15
j_call: TRBJ1-5
cdr3_aa: CATSRGGTTGNQPQHF
cdr3_nt: TGTGCCACCAGCAGAGGCGGGACCACAGGCAATCAGCCCCAGCATTTT

clone_size: -
d_call: -
v_call: TRBV18
j_call: TRBJ1-1
cdr3_aa: CASSPLTSNTEAFF
cdr3_nt: TGTGCCAGCTCACCTCTCACATCGAACACTGAAGCTTTCTTT

clone_size: -
d_call: -
v_call: TRBV30
j_call: TRBJ1-3
cdr3_aa: CAWSGRRDSGNTIYF
cdr3_nt: TGTGCCTGGAGTGGACGGCGGGACTCTGGAAACACCATATATTTT

clone_size: -
d_call: TRBD2
v_call: TRBV19
j_call: TRBJ2-1
cdr3_aa: CASSGNSGGPSSYNEQFF
cdr3_nt: TGTGCCAGTAGTGGTAATAGCGGGGGGCCGAGCTCCTACAATGAGCAGTTCTTC

clone_size: -
d_call: TRBD2
v_call: TRBV19
j_call: TRBJ2-7
cdr3_aa: CASSIRLAGVYEQYF
cdr3_nt: TGTGCCAGTAGTATACGGCTAGCGGGGGTTTACGAGCAGTACTTC

clone_size: once
d_call: -
v_call: TRBV5-1
j_call: TRBJ2-2
cdr3_aa: CASSATGFGTGELFF
cdr3_nt: TGCGCCAGCAGCGCTACAGGGTTTGGTACCGGGGAGCTGTTTTTT

clone_size: once
d_call: -
v_call: TRBV6-6
j_call: TRBJ2-3
cdr3_aa: CASSWAGGTDTQYF
cdr3_nt: TGTGCCAGCAGTTGGGCGGGCGGCACAGATACGCAGTATTTT

clone_size: -
d_call: -
v_call: TRBV19
j_call: TRBJ1-1
cdr3_aa: CASSIDVGLPGAFF
cdr3_nt: TGTGCCAGTAGTATAGATGTGGGACTCCCAGGAGCTTTCTTT

clone_size: -
d_call: TRBD1
v_call: TRBV2
j_call: TRBJ2-5
cdr3_aa: CASRRQGGETQYF
cdr3_nt: TGTGCCAGCAGGAGACAGGGCGGCGAGACCCAGTACTTC

clone_size: -
d_call: TRBD1
v_call: TRBV7-2
j_call: TRBJ2-2
cdr3_aa: CASSPGQGVFRELFF
cdr3_nt: TGTGCCAGCAGCCCGGGACAGGGGGTTTTCCGGGAGCTGTTTTTT

clone_size: -
d_call: TRBD1
v_call: TRBV3-1/TRBV3-2
j_call: TRBJ1-2
cdr3_aa: CASSRGTGGDGYTF
cdr3_nt: TGTGCCAGCAGCCGAGGGACAGGTGGAGATGGCTACACCTTC

clone_size: -
d_call: -
v_call: TRBV18
j_call: TRBJ1-5
cdr3_aa: CASSPQTGPNQPQHF
cdr3_nt: TGTGCCAGCTCACCTCAAACAGGTCCCAATCAGCCCCAGCATTTT

clone_size: -
d_call: TRBD2
v_call: TRBV6-4
j_call: TRBJ2-1
cdr3_aa: CASSAGTSGGDNEQFF
cdr3_nt: TGTGCCAGCAGCGCCGGGACTAGCGGGGGGGACAATGAGCAGTTCTTC